The 18 T cell receptor beta chains reported below all come from one sample, sequenced in a study of T cells in Graves' hyperthyroidism and ophthalmopathy. From RNA transcripts, TCR beta CDR3 regions were amplified. When the TCR CDR3 underwent first-round RT-PCR, the HTBI primer set was used. TCRdb used MiXCR to reprocess the multiplex PCR reads, holding one entry per CDR3 protein. This table has 600,000 or so distinct CDR3 sequences, approximately 15% appearing once. Sequencing was carried out using blood. All receptors derive from a woman younger than 35 with Graves' ophthalmopathy.

This clonotype occurred many times. This chain uses TRBV7-9 with TRBJ1-2, with 7 bases aligning to TRBD1. The CDR3 is made up of 15 amino acids. J gave up 3 bases and V 1 base, and 5 bases lay outside the gene matches. Germline lookup yields CDR1 SEHNR and CDR2 FQNEAQ (reference sequence). This CDR3 is CASSLGTGAHYGYTF. The DNA for the CDR3 is TGTGCCAGCAGCTTAGGCACAGGGGCACACTATGGCTACACCTTC.

This clonotype was counted between two and nine times. The V gene is TRBV4-1, the J gene TRBJ1-2; D perhaps matches TRBD1 (5 bases). This CDR3 has 18 amino acids. The germline V gene has CDR1 MGHRA and CDR2 YSYEKL. Trimming took 3 bases from V and 4 from J, leaving 24 bases between them. The DNA of the CDR3 is TGCGCCAGCAGCCAGCTTAACCGGCCGCGGGGGGAGGGCTATGGCTACACCTTC. Its translation: CASSQLNRPRGEGYGYTF.

In its sample, this clonotype was seen a few times. The chain links TRBV4-2 to TRBJ1-1; D remains unclear. There are 14 residues in the CDR3. The germline V gene has CDR1 LGHNA and CDR2 YNFKEQ. Trimming left V 0 bases short and J 0 bases short, with 5 bases between. The CDR3 loop is CASSQEYLNTEAFF. CDR3 bases: TGTGCCAGCAGCCAAGAGTACCTGAACACTGAAGCTTTCTTT.

The chain employs TRBV12-3 or TRBV12-4 and TRBJ2-3; 13 bases line up with TRBD2. V gave up 5 bases and J gave up 2 bases; unmatched junction bases: 10. This CDR3 is built from 18 residues. Here the CDR3 reads CASSRLTSGRADTDTQYF. CDR3 DNA sequence: TGTGCCAGCAGTCGACTAACTAGCGGGAGGGCTGACACAGATACGCAGTATTTT.

The genes are TRBV10-1 and TRBJ2-1, with D uncertain. CDR3 length: 10 residues. Germline CDR1 reads WNHNN; CDR2 reads SYGVQD (reference sequence). The V gene lost 7 bases and the J gene lost 2 bases, with 0 bases spanning the gap. As DNA, the CDR3 is TGCGCCAGCACCTACAATGAGCAGTTCTTC. Amino acid sequence: CASTYNEQFF.

A remark on this clonotype: This may arise from a read error, as a much more abundant clone is one base away. The J gene is TRBJ2-1, the V gene TRBV3-1, with TRBD2 identical over 12 bases. The trim removed 4 bases at V and 5 bases at J, leaving 6 bases unmatched. CDR3 size: 16 residues. Germline CDR1 is LGHDT and CDR2 is YNNKEL (reference sequence). This CDR3 reads CASSLRTSGINNEQFF. The CDR3 coding sequence is TGTGCCAGCAGCCTCCGGACTAGCGGGATCAACAATGAGCAGTTCTTC.

The table lists this clonotype with many counts. V gene TRBV11-2 combines with J gene TRBJ2-7; D might be TRBD2 (6 bases). V gave up 1 base and J gave up 2 bases, with 12 bases separating them. Germline-derived CDR1 and CDR2 are SGHAT and FQNNGV. CDR3 length: 15 amino acids. CDR3 coding DNA: TGTGCCAGCAGCTTAGCGGCAGGGAGGACCTACGAGCAGTACTTC. It is translated as CASSLAAGRTYEQYF.

This clonotype was counted at least ten times. V is TRBV7-8 and J is TRBJ2-3; TRBD2 agrees at 9 bases. The CDR3 is made up of 19 amino acids. Germline CDR1 SGHVS, CDR2 FQNEAQ. The V gene end was trimmed by 3 bases and the J gene end by 2 bases; junction bases not matched to a gene: 15. The CDR3 sequence: CASSFRLADTRGYTDTQYF. The DNA of the CDR3 is TGTGCCAGCAGCTTTAGACTAGCGGATACTCGGGGATACACAGATACGCAGTATTTT. Full variable domain (remainder filled in from reference TRBV7-8 and TRBJ2-3): GAGVSQSPRYKVAKRGQDVALRCDPISGHVSLFWYQQALGQGPEFLTYFQNEAQLDKSGLPSDRFFAERPEGSVSTLKIQRTQQEDSAVYLCASSFRLADTRGYTDTQYFGPGTRLTVL.

Many counts were recorded for this clonotype. The chain's CDR3 is CSAQTIRAQPQHF. The CDR3 region has the DNA TGCAGTGCGCAAACAATCAGGGCTCAGCCCCAGCATTTT. V is TRBV20-1 and J is TRBJ1-5, with a weak D call TRBD1 (5 bases). The CDR3 spans 13 residues. V lost 6 bases and J 6 bases, leaving 15 bases between the germline ends. Germline lookup yields CDR1 DFQATT and CDR2 SNEGSKA (reference sequence).

The CDR3 coding sequence is TGTGCCAGCAGCCAATTCTCTGGCTACACCTTC. Protein sequence: CASSQFSGYTF. The chain employs TRBV3-1 and TRBJ1-2; D remains unclear. V shed 2 bases and J shed 7 bases, with 5 bases lying between them. CDR1 and CDR2 from the germline V gene are LGHDT and YNNKEL (reference sequence). The CDR3 has 11 residues.

CDR3 in DNA: TGTGCCAGCAGCTTAGATGGGACAGGGCGCTCGCATTTT. Its protein is CASSLDGTGRSHF. The rearrangement joins TRBV7-9 to TRBJ1-5; 9 nucleotides line up with TRBD1. The CDR3 spans 13 residues. V shed 1 base, J shed 15 bases, and the junction held 7 bases outside the gene matches. Germline V gene lookup returns CDR1 SEHNR and CDR2 FQNEAQ (reference sequence). The whole variable domain, filled in from reference TRBV7-9 and TRBJ1-5, reads DTGVSQNPRHKITKRGQNVTFRCDPISEHNRLYWYRQTLGQGPEFLTYFQNEAQLEKSRLLSDRFSAERPKGSFSTLEIQRTEQGDSAMYLCASSLDGTGRSHFGDGTRLSIL.

The rearrangement joins TRBV20-1 to TRBJ1-1; D possibly corresponds to TRBD1 (6 bases). V lost 4 bases and J lost 3, with 30 bases in between. Per the germline V gene, CDR1 is DFQATT and CDR2 is SNEGSKA (reference sequence). The CDR3 is made up of 19 amino acids. The CDR3: CSATLFADIRGLLDTEAFF. The CDR3 DNA sequence: TGCAGTGCTACCCTTTTTGCGGATATCAGGGGCCTTTTGGACACTGAAGCTTTCTTT.

This clonotype was detected once. This chain connects TRBV27 to TRBJ2-7; 7 positions agree with TRBD1. V lost 5 bases to trimming and J lost 5 bases; unmatched junction nucleotides: 15. CDR3 length equals 16 residues. The germline gives CDR1 MNHEY, CDR2 SMNVEV (reference sequence). This CDR3 is CASSPMTRGLGNEQYF. The CDR3 bases are TGTGCCAGCAGTCCCATGACAAGGGGGCTTGGAAACGAGCAGTACTTC.

The sample holds many counts of this clonotype. The V gene is TRBV27, the J gene TRBJ2-7, with D uncertain. V was cut by 10 bases and J by 3 bases, with 16 bases left in between. Germline CDR1 and CDR2: MNHEY and SMNVEV (reference sequence). This CDR3 region has 13 residues. The DNA for the CDR3 is TGTGCCACCCTAACCACTCGGAGCTACGAGCAGTACTTC. It yields the protein CATLTTRSYEQYF.

There are a few counts of this clonotype. The rearrangement joins TRBV20-1 to TRBJ2-1; 14 nucleotides agree with TRBD2. In germline, CDR1 is DFQATT, CDR2 SNEGSKA (reference sequence). V lost 6 bases to trimming and J lost 6 bases; unmatched junction nucleotides: 4. The CDR3 sequence is 14 residues long. This CDR3 is CSASGTSGSNEQFF. The CDR3 DNA follows: TGCAGTGCAAGCGGGACTAGCGGGAGCAATGAGCAGTTCTTC.

This clonotype occurred many times. V usage is TRBV7-6 and J usage is TRBJ2-1; 11 bases match TRBD2. CDR1 and CDR2 from the germline V gene are SGHVS and FNYEAQ. The CDR3 sequence is 16 residues long. With 4 bases clipped from V and 2 bases from J, the junction kept 4 bases outside the gene matches. The CDR3 DNA sequence: TGTGCCAGCAGCTCGCCTAGCGGGAGGCCCTACAATGAGCAGTTCTTC. Its protein is CASSSPSGRPYNEQFF.

This clonotype was seen repeatedly, ten times or more. The J gene is TRBJ2-3, the V gene TRBV12-3 or TRBV12-4, with TRBD1 as a possible D gene (5 bases). The CDR3 contains 13 residues. V was trimmed by 2 bases and J by 4 bases, leaving 7 bases between them. This chain's CDR3 is CASSLRGPDTQYF. The CDR3 region has the DNA TGTGCCAGCAGTTTAAGGGGTCCAGATACGCAGTATTTT.

The CDR3 is CAWSRVRTNEKLFF. CDR3 nucleotide sequence: TGTGCCTGGAGCAGGGTGCGGACTAATGAAAAACTGTTTTTT. This chain joins TRBV30 and TRBJ1-4; TRBD1 is a possible D gene (5 bases). This CDR3 contains 14 residues. The ends were cut back, 3 bases at V and 2 bases at J, with 10 bases in the middle. Germline values: CDR1 GTSNPN, CDR2 SVGIG (reference sequence). The full variable domain, in which reference TRBV30 and TRBJ1-4 provide the parts outside the CDR3, is SQTIHQWPATLVQPVGSPLSLECTVEGTSNPNLYWYRQAAGRGLQLLFYSVGIGQISSEVPQNLSASRPQDRQFILSSKKLLLSDSGFYLCAWSRVRTNEKLFFGSGTQLSVL.